Shown below are 16 T cell receptor beta chains from a single sample sequenced in a study of blood T cell repertoires in COVID-19. Data came from immunoSEQ multiplex PCR; TCRdb stores just in-frame clones and leaves some out. The sample holds fewer than 35,000 clones, 90% seen once. Sequenced material: peripheral blood. The receptors derive from a man aged 55 to 70 with active COVID-19.

The J gene is TRBJ2-7, the V gene TRBV6-5; tentatively, D is TRBD1 (5 bases). Trimming stripped 6 bases from V and 3 bases from J, with 15 bases between. The CDR3 sequence is 14 residues long. Germline CDR1 is MNHEY and CDR2 is SVGAGI. This CDR3 is CASRPIQVNYEQYF. The CDR3 nucleotides are TGTGCCAGCAGACCAATACAGGTGAACTACGAGCAGTACTTC.

This sequence joins TRBV7-2 and TRBJ1-4; 7 bases are shared with TRBD1. The length of the CDR3 is 14 residues. The germline CDR1 and CDR2 sequences are SGHTA and FQGNSA. The V gene end was trimmed by 1 base and the J gene end by 8 bases; junction bases not matched to a gene: 4. The CDR3, as DNA: TGTGCCAGCAGCTTAGACAGGGGAGGCGAAAAACTGTTTTTT. Its translation is CASSLDRGGEKLFF.

The chain combines TRBV6-5 with TRBJ1-1, with 9 nucleotides matching TRBD1. CDR1 and CDR2 from the germline V gene are MNHEY and SVGAGI. This CDR3 has 14 residues. Trimming took 2 bases from V and 4 from J; bases not matched to a gene: 2. In DNA, the CDR3 is TGTGCCAGCAGTTACCGGGACAGGGTCACTGAAGCTTTCTTT. Translating it yields CASSYRDRVTEAFF.

The chain couples TRBV2 to TRBJ1-2; D possibly corresponds to TRBD1 (5 bases). Trimming cost V 11 bases and J 4 bases, with 14 bases left between them. The CDR3 sequence is 12 residues long. Germline lookup yields CDR1 SNHLY and CDR2 FYNNEI. DNA for the CDR3: TGTGCCCAGCCGTGGGGGGGCTATGGCTACACCTTC. Translated: CAQPWGGYGYTF.

The chain has TRBV27 and TRBJ1-5, with 9 bases aligning to TRBD1. After removal of 4 bases from V and 6 bases from J, the junction contained 13 bases not matched to a gene. The CDR3 has 17 residues. Germline V gene data show CDR1 as MNHEY and CDR2 as SMNVEV (reference sequence). The CDR3 sequence: CASSSGQGLGRIQPQHF. Here the CDR3 DNA reads TGTGCCAGCAGTTCCGGACAGGGGTTAGGCCGAATTCAGCCCCAGCATTTT.

The DNA of the CDR3 is TGTGCCAGCAGTTTCAGCAGGGGGCGATCGCATGAGCAGTTCTTC. Amino acid sequence: CASSFSRGRSHEQFF. The chain has TRBV2 and TRBJ2-1, with 8 bases fitting TRBD1. V shed 5 bases and J 8 bases; nucleotides not matched to a gene: 11. The germline CDR1 and CDR2 sequences are SNHLY and FYNNEI. This CDR3 comprises 15 residues.

This clone showed up just once. This chain uses TRBV6-5 with TRBJ2-7; tentatively, D is TRBD1 (7 bases). There are 14 residues in the CDR3. Germline loops: CDR1 MNHEY, CDR2 SVGAGI. With 7 bases removed from V and 4 bases from J, the gap between germline ends came to 17 bases. The CDR3: CASTLYRGGYEQYF. The CDR3 coding sequence is TGTGCCAGCACCCTCTACAGGGGAGGATACGAGCAGTACTTC.

V and J are TRBV13 and TRBJ1-6, with D unresolved. The CDR3 consists of 14 residues. Trimming left V 2 bases short and J 7 bases short, with 9 bases between. Germline V gene sequence: CDR1 PRHDT, CDR2 FYEKMQ (reference sequence). Written as DNA, the CDR3 is TGTGCCAGCAGCTTACGGCAGGCAAATTCACCCCTCCACTTT. Translation gives CASSLRQANSPLHF.

The rearrangement uses TRBV6-6 and TRBJ2-2; possible D gene TRBD1, 5 bases. The ends were cut back, 6 bases at V and 6 bases at J, with 8 bases in the middle. The CDR3 is 12 amino acids. Germline V lookup: CDR1 MNHNY, CDR2 SVGAGI (reference sequence). The CDR3 loop reads CASRTGAGELFF. In DNA form, the CDR3 reads TGTGCCAGCAGAACAGGAGCCGGGGAGCTGTTTTTT.

The CDR3 loop reads CATSDIARAQYF. DNA for the CDR3: TGTGCCACCAGTGATATAGCCCGGGCGCAGTATTTT. The chain carries TRBV24-1 and TRBJ2-3; D uncertain. V dropped 3 bases and J dropped 10 bases, with 10 bases sitting between them. CDR1 is KGHDR and CDR2 is SFDVKD in the germline V gene. CDR3 size: 12 residues.

The chain uses TRBV15 and TRBJ2-3; 12 bases are a match to TRBD2. Germline CDR1 and CDR2: LNHNV and YYDKDF (reference sequence). The CDR3 has 17 residues. The ends lost 2 bases at V and 8 bases at J; junction bases unmatched: 11. For the CDR3, the DNA is TGTGCCACCAGCAGACCCGGCCTAGCGGGGGGGGAGGGTACGCAGTATTTT. Translating it yields CATSRPGLAGGEGTQYF.

The chain carries TRBV7-9 and TRBJ2-4; D possibly corresponds to TRBD2 (7 bases). Germline CDR1 and CDR2: SEHNR and FQNEAQ (reference sequence). The CDR3 length is 16 residues. V gave up 4 bases and J gave up 5 bases, with 18 bases separating them. In nucleotides, the CDR3 is TGTGCCAGCAGCTCCGCCTGGCGGGGGCGGGAAAACATTCAGTACTTC. Protein product: CASSSAWRGRENIQYF.

The chain recombines TRBV6-5 with TRBJ1-3; D remains ambiguous. V was pared by 4 bases and J by 2 bases, with 3 bases between. The CDR3 consists of 12 residues. Germline V lookup: CDR1 MNHEY, CDR2 SVGAGI. This CDR3 reads CASSLTGNTIYF. The CDR3 nucleotides are TGTGCCAGCAGTTTAACTGGAAACACCATATATTTT.

The chain combines TRBV4-3 with TRBJ2-1; 10 bases match TRBD2. CDR3 length: 15 amino acids. Trimming took 2 bases from V and 8 from J; bases not matched to a gene: 6. Germline assignment: CDR1 LGHNA and CDR2 YSLEER. For the CDR3, the DNA is TGCGCCAGCAGCCAAAGCAGCGGGGGGGCCTATGAGCAGTTCTTC. As protein: CASSQSSGGAYEQFF.

The chain employs TRBV27 and TRBJ2-1; no definite D call. Trimming left V 1 base short and J 9 bases short, with 4 bases between. The CDR3 totals 11 residues. Germline V gene sequence: CDR1 MNHEY, CDR2 SMNVEV (reference sequence). The CDR3 reads CASSLYGEQFF. CDR3 sequence (DNA): TGTGCCAGCAGTTTATACGGTGAGCAGTTCTTC.

The chain couples TRBV24-1 to TRBJ2-1, with D possibly being TRBD1 (5 bases). In germline, CDR1 is KGHDR, CDR2 SFDVKD. Trimming cost V 0 bases and J 3 bases, with 8 bases left between them. The CDR3 length is 15 residues. CDR3 loop: CATSDLNRFYNEQFF. The CDR3 DNA reads TGTGCCACCAGTGATTTGAACAGGTTCTACAATGAGCAGTTCTTC.